This T cell receptor beta chain originates from a study of CD8 T cells in Susac syndrome. TCR beta sequencing was performed on blood CD8+ and CD4+ T cells. Treatment-naive patients with stable or active relapsing-remitting disease were the multiple sclerosis controls. TEMRA cells were enriched by FACS, and CD4+ and CD8+ T cells were negatively isolated. After extraction with the RNeasy kit, about 0.45 to 1 ug of the RNA was reverse transcribed using random hexamers. TCR beta CDR3 was amplified by immunoSEQ covering 54 Vbeta and 13 Jbeta. TCRdb reanalysed the immunoSEQ multiplex PCR reads using MiXCR and keeps one entry per CDR3 protein. The data contain about 200,000 distinct CDR3 sequences, 92% of them singletons. This clonotype was picked up a small number of times. An end of the junction does not agree with germline; a read error may underlie this. In germline, CDR1 is LGHNA, CDR2 YNFKEQ. The CDR3 runs 11 residues.

The specimen was CD8+ T cells from PBMCs. J is TRBJ2-2 and V is TRBV4-2; D possibly corresponds to TRBD2 (5 bases). The sequence came from a human donor with multiple sclerosis. The CDR3 DNA reads as TGTGCCAGCAGCCAAGACGGGGAGCTTTTTTTT. Translating it yields CASSQDGELFF.